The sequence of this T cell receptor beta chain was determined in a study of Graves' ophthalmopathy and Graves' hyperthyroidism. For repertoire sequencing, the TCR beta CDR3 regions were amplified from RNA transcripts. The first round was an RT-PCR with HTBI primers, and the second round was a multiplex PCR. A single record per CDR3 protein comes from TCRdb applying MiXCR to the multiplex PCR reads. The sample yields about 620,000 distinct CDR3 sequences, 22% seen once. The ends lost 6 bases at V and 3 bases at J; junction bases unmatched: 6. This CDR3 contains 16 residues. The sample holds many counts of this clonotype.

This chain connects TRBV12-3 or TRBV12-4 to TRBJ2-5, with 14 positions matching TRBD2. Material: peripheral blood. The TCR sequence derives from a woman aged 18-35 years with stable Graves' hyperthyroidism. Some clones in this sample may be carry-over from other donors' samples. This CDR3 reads CASSHETSGGEETQYF. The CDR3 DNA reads TGTGCCAGCAGCCACGAGACTAGCGGGGGGGAAGAGACCCAGTACTTC.